This note documents a single TCR beta chain sequence. This specimen comes from a study of blood T cell repertoires in COVID-19. In the study overall: Italy, Spain and the United States were the sources of the convalescent and acute COVID-19 samples. T cells, B-cell-depleted T cells, or PBMCs supplied cDNA or gDNA.

In the study's own analysis: Counts of nucleated cells, estimated from reference gene primer amplification, were obtained. Only in-frame clones appear in the TCRdb table, and some are missing; sequencing was by immunoSEQ multiplex PCR. V and J calls and clone size come straight from that table; D and trimming were deduced from the DNA. The sample carries some 100,000 clones, 81% recorded once. Trimming pared 6 bases from V and 4 bases from J, leaving 15 bases between. The CDR3 extends over 14 amino acids. Per the germline V gene, CDR1 is MGHDK and CDR2 is SYGVNS. V gene TRBV25-1 combines with J gene TRBJ1-1, with a possible D match to TRBD1 (6 bases). Sequenced sample: peripheral blood. This TCR derives from a human donor in a cohort sampled during active COVID-19. CDR3 region: CASRDSKGRTEAFF. As DNA, the CDR3 is TGTGCCAGCAGGGACAGTAAAGGACGCACTGAAGCTTTCTTT.